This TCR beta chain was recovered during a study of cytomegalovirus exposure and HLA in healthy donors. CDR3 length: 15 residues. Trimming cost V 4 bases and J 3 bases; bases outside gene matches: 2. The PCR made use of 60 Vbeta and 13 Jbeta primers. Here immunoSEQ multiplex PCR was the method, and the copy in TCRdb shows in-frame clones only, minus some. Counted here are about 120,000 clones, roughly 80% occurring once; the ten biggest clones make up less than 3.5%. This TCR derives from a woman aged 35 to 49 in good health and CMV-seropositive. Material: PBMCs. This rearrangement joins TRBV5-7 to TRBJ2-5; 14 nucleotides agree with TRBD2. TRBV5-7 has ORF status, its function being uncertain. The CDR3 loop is CASSGTSGSEETQYF. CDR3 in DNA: TGTGCCAGCAGCGGGACTAGCGGGAGCGAAGAGACCCAGTACTTC.